The entry that follows covers one TCR beta chain sequence. This clonotype appeared many times. Its target antigen remains unknown. No quality values exist for individual bases; no much larger clone is one base distant. The data originate from a study of regulatory T cells in long-lasting Graves disease (dated by TCRdb to about 2021). In terms of the full investigation: Antithyroid drugs had been taken for less than 3 months by newly diagnosed Graves' disease patients. Peripheral blood TCR sequencing and RNA sequencing compared persistent Graves' disease patients with newly diagnosed Graves' disease patients. The study took place in China and was registered as a clinical trial. A total of about 33 samples underwent TCR sequencing: 13 from persistent and roughly 20 from newly diagnosed Graves' disease patients.

The library was generated by multiplex PCR. The instrument was an Illumina HiSeq 4000. iRepertoire HTBI primers and Arm-PCR amplification of CDR3 regions were used to construct TCR beta libraries. Gel purification was performed on PCR products prior to sequencing. The original pipeline was this. Gene usage analysis of CDR3 amino acid clonotypes relied on the roughly 60 TRBV and 15 or so TRBJ segments identified across samples. COPE and FqMerger were used to merge filtered high-quality paired reads into contigs. BLAST was used to align contigs to IMGT TRBV, TRBD and TRBJ reference genes, and CDR3 was defined according to IMGT. Any clonotype with a frequency above 0.1% was counted as a highly expanded clone. Shannon entropy was used to measure repertoire diversity, and the Gini coefficient was used to measure V-J evenness. A clonotype found in more than one individual was treated as public. Clones were called with MiXCR by TCRdb after fastp trimmed the public reads at Q25, and only in-frame beta chains were retained. Records with the same CDR3 protein are collapsed into one entry carrying the most frequent genes and DNA. None of the V and J calls come from the authors' own analysis; TCRdb made them. The sample records some 500,000 distinct CDR3 sequences, roughly 14% of which are singletons. The ten largest clones capture 8% to 10% of the sample.

The germline V gene supplies CDR1 SQVTM and CDR2 ANQGSEA. The CDR3 contains 13 residues, cysteine and phenylalanine counted. Only the CDR3 DNA stays, 39 bases, in frame from base 1. Cut back by 7 bases and 2 bases, the V and J ends lie 15 bases apart. General study outcomes and caveats: Compared with newly diagnosed patients, patients with persistent Graves' disease had lower TCR Shannon entropy and fewer highly expanded clones, which suggests clonal expansion. Only the TCR beta chain was sequenced and analyzed. The authors acknowledged the small sample size as a limitation that may reduce accuracy. Because the primary lesion, thyroid tissue, could not be accessed, the study looked at peripheral blood alone. Preferential use of TRBV28, TRBJ1-2 and TRBJ2-5 was observed in persistent disease, whereas TRBV20-1 and TRBJ2-1 were favored in newly diagnosed disease. Persistent patients shared more public clonotypes among themselves (approximately 2,500) than newly diagnosed patients did (roughly 920).

This sample's time point label indicates: newly diagnosed GD, antithyroid drugs for less than 3 months. For both TCR sequencing and RNA sequencing, RNA was extracted from PBMCs in TRIzol. The diagnosis of Graves' disease followed American Thyroid Association guidelines. Patients for the study were recruited at an endocrinology department in Xi'an, China. Each patient gave approximately 10 milliliters of peripheral blood, collected in an EDTA anticoagulant tube. Ficoll Paque Plus density gradient separation was used to isolate PBMCs, and no additional T cell sorting was done. RNA quality was checked with an Agilent 2100 Bioanalyzer and agarose gel, and concentration with a NanoDrop 2000. These same records also appear under a second study, on T cells in Graves' hyperthyroidism and ophthalmopathy. The second paper states: A patient counted as having stable Graves' hyperthyroidism if no progression to ophthalmopathy occurred over 18 months of follow-up. Hyperthyroidism patients were newly diagnosed, had a disease duration of under 2 months, and were aged 18 to 65 years. Any patient with an uncontrolled infection, another autoimmune disease, pregnancy or lactation was excluded. Clinical symptoms, serum thyroxine and TRAb, thyroid ultrasound, and orbital computed tomography formed the basis for the diagnoses. The TCR CDR3 was subjected to a first round of RT-PCR using the HTBI primer set and the Qiagen OneStep RT-PCR kit. Blood samples also contained most of the expanded thyroid clonotypes (frequency above 0.001), which suggests that blood repertoires may reflect thyroid immune responses. A model built on a 13 V-J signature distinguished ophthalmopathy from stable hyperthyroidism, reaching around 87% sensitivity and about 81% specificity in cross-validation and 80%/75% in testing. In validation, progression to ophthalmopathy was predicted by the model with nearly 71% sensitivity and 72% to 85% specificity, a median of about 6.8 months before onset. To identify TCR V-J signatures that set the groups apart, the researchers used a discovery cohort of approximately 98 patients, made up of 40 to 45 with Graves' ophthalmopathy and 55 to 65 with stable Graves' hyperthyroidism. An independent validation cohort of about 20 hyperthyroidism patients and 17 patients who later progressed to ophthalmopathy tested prospective prediction of ophthalmopathy. The 90 to 100 discovery patients were randomly split 7:3 into training and test sets. Thyroid tissue and blood T-cell repertoires from roughly six Graves' hyperthyroidism patients were also compared in the study. After blood sampling, hyperthyroidism patients were treated with methimazole at a starting dose of 30 mg daily, and ophthalmopathy patients were treated with high-dose intravenous methylprednisolone. The libraries were constructed in a second round of multiplex PCR and then size-selected and purified. The libraries were sequenced on an Illumina HiSeq2000 using paired-end 100 bp reads. SOAPnuke was used to process the raw data, throwing out any read that contained adapters or uncalled bases, had a mean Phred below 15, or lacked an exact constant-primer or identifier match. COPE v1.2.5 was used to merge high-quality paired reads, and clonotypes were defined as unique nucleotide sequences. MiTCR v1.1 was used to align clonotypes to the IMGT TRBV, TRBD and TRBJ reference segments. Analysis was restricted to V-J combinations with a frequency above 0.0001, which covered roughly 99% of repertoires. A TCS score was defined as the ratio between F50 (clonal expansion) and ExV (chaos), using BLOSUM62-based TCRdist between CDR3 peptides within each V-J. Welch's t-statistics and random forest reduced just over 500 V-J features to 13, which were used in a naive Bayes classifier (R e1071). Sample size was not statistically predetermined, and investigators were not blinded to group allocation. The paper reports TCR Vbeta CDR3 sequencing of some 140 peripheral blood samples: under 45 ophthalmopathy, approximately 74 hyperthyroidism and around 17 progressor patients.

The chain employs TRBV29-1 and TRBJ2-7, with the identity of the D gene unclear. The specimen was peripheral blood mononuclear cells (PBMCs), collected at new diagnosis, from a patient treated with antithyroid drugs. The TCR sequence derives from a young man with Graves disease. Donor details come from another sample of the same person, matched by shared clones. The DNA is TGCAGCGGTGAGGACCAGTATACCTACGAGCAGTACTTC. It codes for CSGEDQYTYEQYF.